The T cell receptor (beta chain) under discussion was sequenced for a study of blood T cell repertoires in COVID-19. Germline CDR1 and CDR2: SGHTA and FQGTGA. After removal of 5 bases from V and 4 bases from J, the junction contained 9 bases not matched to a gene. CDR3 size: 16 residues. Assay used: immunoSEQ multiplex PCR; TCRdb lists only in-frame clones, some missing. The table lists 200,000 to 250,000 clones, 83% of them singletons. The clonotype comes from a woman in her 30s with COVID-19, enrolled during active disease. Sequences were obtained from peripheral blood. The J gene is TRBJ2-7, the V gene TRBV7-3, with 12 bases identical to TRBD2. The CDR3 loop reads CASSRDLTSGSYEQYF. The CDR3 bases are TGTGCCAGCAGCCGCGATCTGACTAGCGGGAGTTACGAGCAGTACTTC. The complete variable domain, with remaining parts taken from reference TRBV7-3 and TRBJ2-7, reads GAGVSQTPSNKVTEKGKYVELRCDPISGHTALYWYRQSLGQGPEFLIYFQGTGAADDSGLPNDRFFAVRPEGSVSTLKIQRTERGDSAVYLCASSRDLTSGSYEQYFGPGTRLTVT.